These 8 T cell receptor beta chains were sequenced from one sample in a study of blood T cells in healthy people across ages. A J-beta primer mix and a sample-barcoded 5' primer were used in a second PCR of roughly 6 to 11 cycles. Via MiXCR, TCRdb re-called the 5' RACE reads, giving one row per CDR3 protein. This table has around 1.5 million distinct CDR3 sequences, roughly 40% appearing once. The sample was blood. Source of these receptors: a woman younger than 35 in good health.

V and J are TRBV20-1 and TRBJ2-7; the match to TRBD2 covers 13 bases. There are 14 residues in the CDR3. After removal of 6 bases from V and 5 bases from J, the junction contained 7 bases not matched to a gene. Germline-derived CDR1 and CDR2 are DFQATT and SNEGSKA (reference sequence). The CDR3 DNA reads TGCAGTGCAAGGACTAGCGGGAGTGGGGACGAGCAGTACTTC. Translating gives CSARTSGSGDEQYF.

This clonotype came up a few times. This chain's CDR3 is CASTKTSLPYNEQFF. CDR3 nucleotides: TGCGCCAGCACCAAGACTAGCCTCCCCTACAATGAGCAGTTCTTC. The rearrangement links TRBV10-2 to TRBJ2-1; 7 positions match TRBD2. The CDR3 has 15 amino acids. The V segment lost 7 bases and the J segment 2 bases; nucleotides outside the gene matches: 8. Germline CDR1 is WSHSY and CDR2 is SAAADI.

This chain joins TRBV11-2 and TRBJ2-1; D is unresolved. The J call is uncertain, as TRBJ2-7 better fits the DNA end. This CDR3 contains 15 residues. Germline V gene lookup returns CDR1 SGHAT and CDR2 FQNNGV. The CDR3 spells CASSSTGNSYNEQYF. CDR3 sequence (DNA): TGTGCCAGCAGCTCCACTGGTAACTCCTACAATGAGCAGTACTTC.

This clonotype was counted only a few times. The chain employs TRBV9 and TRBJ2-3; 7 bases are shared with TRBD2. V was pared by 4 bases and J by 2 bases, with 10 bases of the junction left unmatched. Germline assignment: CDR1 SGDLS and CDR2 YYNGEE. The CDR3 is 16 amino acids. The CDR3 region has the DNA TGTGCCAGCAGCTCAAGCGGCGGGAGACCCACAGATACGCAGTATTTT. The encoded protein is CASSSSGGRPTDTQYF.

This chain joins TRBV20-1 and TRBJ2-3; possible D gene TRBD2, 5 bases. This CDR3 is 14 amino acids long. Per germline, CDR1 DFQATT and CDR2 SNEGSKA (reference sequence). V shed 5 bases and J shed 2 bases, with 14 bases lying between them. This CDR3 is CSALHGEITDTQYF. The CDR3 DNA reads as TGCAGTGCTCTCCACGGGGAAATCACAGATACGCAGTATTTT.

The chain combines TRBV29-1 with TRBJ2-2; the D is unclear. The V gene's germline CDR1 is SQVTM and CDR2 ANQGSEA. The V end lost 7 bases, the J end lost 6 bases, and 18 bases lay between the germline ends. The CDR3 runs 14 residues. CDR3 protein: CSAQKQKGAGELFF. CDR3 DNA: TGCAGCGCCCAGAAGCAAAAGGGTGCCGGGGAGCTGTTTTTT.

The chain couples TRBV25-1 to TRBJ1-1; D may be TRBD1 (6 bases). From germline, CDR1 is MGHDK and CDR2 SYGVNS. This CDR3 has 16 residues. The germline V and J ends were trimmed by 4 bases and 4 bases, with 19 bases remaining between them. The CDR3 DNA is TGTGCCAGCAGTGTAGGGGCCGGCAAGGGGGGCACTGAAGCTTTCTTT. Protein sequence: CASSVGAGKGGTEAFF.

This clonotype was counted only a few times. The chain links TRBV4-2 to TRBJ2-7; 10 bases agree with TRBD2. Germline V gene sequence: CDR1 LGHNA, CDR2 YNFKEQ. CDR3 length: 17 residues. V was clipped by 0 bases and J by 5 bases; unmatched bases: 10. CDR3 nucleotides: TGTGCCAGCAGCCAAGACGGCCTAGCTAGCGGGAGCCACGAGCAGTACTTC. It specifies CASSQDGLASGSHEQYF.